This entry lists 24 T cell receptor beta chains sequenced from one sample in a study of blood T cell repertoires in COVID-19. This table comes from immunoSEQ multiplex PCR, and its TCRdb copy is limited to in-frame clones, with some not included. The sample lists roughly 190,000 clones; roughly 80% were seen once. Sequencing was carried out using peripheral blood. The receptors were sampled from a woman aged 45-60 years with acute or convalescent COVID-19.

This CDR3 reads CASSIGDGTGRETQYF. The CDR3 DNA sequence: TGTGCCAGTAGTATAGGGGATGGGACAGGGAGGGAGACCCAGTACTTC. The V and J genes are TRBV19 and TRBJ2-5; 9 bases are a match to TRBD1. With 1 base clipped from V and 5 bases from J, the junction kept 8 bases outside the gene matches. The CDR3 is 16 residues long. CDR1 and CDR2 (germline): LNHDA, SQIVND (reference sequence). Complete variable domain (other parts from reference TRBV19 and TRBJ2-5): DGGITQSPKYLFRKEGQNVTLSCEQNLNHDAMYWYRQDPGQGLRLIYYSQIVNDFQKGDIAEGYSVSREKKESFPLTVTSAQKNPTAFYLCASSIGDGTGRETQYFGPGTRLLVL.

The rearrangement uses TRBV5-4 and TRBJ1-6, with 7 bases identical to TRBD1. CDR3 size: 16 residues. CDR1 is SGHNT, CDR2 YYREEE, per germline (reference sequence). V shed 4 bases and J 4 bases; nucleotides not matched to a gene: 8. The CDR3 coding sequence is TGTGCCAGCAGCCACAACAGGGGCTTGTATAATTCACCCCTCCACTTT. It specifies CASSHNRGLYNSPLHF.

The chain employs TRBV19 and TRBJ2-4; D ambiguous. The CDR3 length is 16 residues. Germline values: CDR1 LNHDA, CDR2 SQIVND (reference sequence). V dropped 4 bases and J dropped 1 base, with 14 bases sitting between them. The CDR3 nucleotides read TGTGCCAGTAGTAGCGGCCAACCGAGGGCCAAAAACATTCAGTACTTC. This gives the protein CASSSGQPRAKNIQYF.

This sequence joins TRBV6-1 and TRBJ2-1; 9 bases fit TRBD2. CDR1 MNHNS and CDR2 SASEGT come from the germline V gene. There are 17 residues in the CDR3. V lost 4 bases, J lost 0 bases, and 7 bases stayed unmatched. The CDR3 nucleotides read TGTGCCAGCAGTGGCTTAACTAGCGGGCCCTCCTACAATGAGCAGTTCTTC. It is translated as CASSGLTSGPSYNEQFF.

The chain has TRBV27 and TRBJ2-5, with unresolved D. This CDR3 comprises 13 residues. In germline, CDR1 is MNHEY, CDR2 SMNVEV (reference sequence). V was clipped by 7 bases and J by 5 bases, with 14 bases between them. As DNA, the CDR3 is TGTGCCAGCAACGCCAAACTATCTGAGACCCAGTACTTC. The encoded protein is CASNAKLSETQYF.

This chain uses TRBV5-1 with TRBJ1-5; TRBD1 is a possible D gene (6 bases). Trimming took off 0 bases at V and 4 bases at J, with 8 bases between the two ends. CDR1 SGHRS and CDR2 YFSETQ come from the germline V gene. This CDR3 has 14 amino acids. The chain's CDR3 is CASSLGGTNQPQHF. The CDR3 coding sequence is TGCGCCAGCAGCTTGGGAGGGACAAATCAGCCCCAGCATTTT.

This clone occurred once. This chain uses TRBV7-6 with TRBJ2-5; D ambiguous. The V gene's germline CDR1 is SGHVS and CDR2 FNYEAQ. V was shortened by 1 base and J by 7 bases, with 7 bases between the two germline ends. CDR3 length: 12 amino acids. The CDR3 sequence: CASSLGPRTQYF. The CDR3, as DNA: TGTGCCAGCAGCTTAGGGCCCAGGACCCAGTACTTC.

CDR3 nucleotides: TGCGCCAGCAGCTTGTCACAGGGAGTGTCACCCCTCCACTTT. Protein: CASSLSQGVSPLHF. The chain combines TRBV5-1 with TRBJ1-6, with a weak D call TRBD1 (6 bases). Germline lookup yields CDR1 SGHRS and CDR2 YFSETQ. Trimming took off 1 base at V and 10 bases at J, with 12 bases between the two ends. This CDR3 spans 14 amino acids.

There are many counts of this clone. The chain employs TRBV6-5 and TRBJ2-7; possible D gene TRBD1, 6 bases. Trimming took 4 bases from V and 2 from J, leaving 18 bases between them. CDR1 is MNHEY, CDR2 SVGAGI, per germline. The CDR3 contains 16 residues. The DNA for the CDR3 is TGTGCCAGCAGTTCCGACACAGGGCTCCAAGCCTACGAGCAGTACTTC. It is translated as CASSSDTGLQAYEQYF.

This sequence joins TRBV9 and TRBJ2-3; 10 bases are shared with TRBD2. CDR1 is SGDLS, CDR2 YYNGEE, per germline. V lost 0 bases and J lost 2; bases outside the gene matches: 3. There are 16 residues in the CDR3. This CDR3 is CASSVALAGVTDTQYF. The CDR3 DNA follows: TGTGCCAGCAGCGTAGCTCTAGCGGGAGTCACAGATACGCAGTATTTT.

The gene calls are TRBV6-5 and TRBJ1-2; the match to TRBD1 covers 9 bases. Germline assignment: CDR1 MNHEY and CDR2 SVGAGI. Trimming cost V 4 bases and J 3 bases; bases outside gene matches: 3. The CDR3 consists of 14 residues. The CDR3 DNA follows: TGTGCCAGCAGTTTCAGGACAGGGGACTATGGCTACACCTTC. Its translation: CASSFRTGDYGYTF.

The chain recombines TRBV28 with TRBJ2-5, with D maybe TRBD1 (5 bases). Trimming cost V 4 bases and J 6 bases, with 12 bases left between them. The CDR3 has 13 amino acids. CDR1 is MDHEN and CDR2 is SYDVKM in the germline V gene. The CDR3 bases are TGTGCCAGCAGTTCAAGGGGAACGAAGACCCAGTACTTC. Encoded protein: CASSSRGTKTQYF.

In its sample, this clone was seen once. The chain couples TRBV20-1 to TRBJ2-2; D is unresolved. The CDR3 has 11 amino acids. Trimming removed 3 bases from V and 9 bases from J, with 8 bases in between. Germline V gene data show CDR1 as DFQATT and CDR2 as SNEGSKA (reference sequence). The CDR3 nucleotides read TGCAGTGCTAGTCCGCGTCGGGAGCTGTTTTTT. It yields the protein CSASPRRELFF.

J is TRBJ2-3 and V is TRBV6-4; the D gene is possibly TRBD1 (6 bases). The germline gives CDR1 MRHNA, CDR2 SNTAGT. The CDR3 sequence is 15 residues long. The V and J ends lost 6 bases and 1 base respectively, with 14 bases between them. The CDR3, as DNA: TGTGCCAGCAGCGTCGACAGGAAGGGCACAGATACGCAGTATTTT. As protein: CASSVDRKGTDTQYF.

Here the CDR3 reads CATSRGGEGIYEQYF. In DNA form, the CDR3 reads TGTGCCACCAGCAGGGGTGGGGAGGGTATATACGAGCAGTACTTC. The chain employs TRBV15 and TRBJ2-7, with TRBD2 matching over 7 bases. Germline assignment: CDR1 LNHNV and CDR2 YYDKDF (reference sequence). This CDR3 contains 15 residues. V lost 3 bases to trimming and J lost 4 bases; unmatched junction nucleotides: 9. The full variable domain, in which reference TRBV15 and TRBJ2-7 provide the parts outside the CDR3, is DAMVIQNPRYQVTQFGKPVTLSCSQTLNHNVMYWYQQKSSQAPKLLFHYYDKDFNNEADTPDNFQSRRPNTSFCFLDIRSPGLGDTAMYLCATSRGGEGIYEQYFGPGTRLTVT.

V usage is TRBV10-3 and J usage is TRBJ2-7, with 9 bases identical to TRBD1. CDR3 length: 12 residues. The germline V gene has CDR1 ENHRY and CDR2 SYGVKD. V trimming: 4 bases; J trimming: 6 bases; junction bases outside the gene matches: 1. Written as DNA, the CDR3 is TGTGCCATCAGTGGGACAGGGGCCGAGCAGTACTTC. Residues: CAISGTGAEQYF.

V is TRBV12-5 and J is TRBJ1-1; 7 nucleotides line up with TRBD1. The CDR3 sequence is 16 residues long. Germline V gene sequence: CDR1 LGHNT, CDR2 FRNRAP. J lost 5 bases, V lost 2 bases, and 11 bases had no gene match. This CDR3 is CASGLSSTGKGTEAFF. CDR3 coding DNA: TGTGCTAGTGGTTTGTCTTCGACAGGGAAGGGAACTGAAGCTTTCTTT.

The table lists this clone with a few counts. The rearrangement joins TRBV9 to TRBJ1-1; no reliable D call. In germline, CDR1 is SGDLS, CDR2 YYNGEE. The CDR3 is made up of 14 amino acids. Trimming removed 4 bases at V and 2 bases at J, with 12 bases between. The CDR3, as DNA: TGTGCCAGCAGCCCTACCGGGATTAACACTGAAGCTTTCTTT. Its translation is CASSPTGINTEAFF.

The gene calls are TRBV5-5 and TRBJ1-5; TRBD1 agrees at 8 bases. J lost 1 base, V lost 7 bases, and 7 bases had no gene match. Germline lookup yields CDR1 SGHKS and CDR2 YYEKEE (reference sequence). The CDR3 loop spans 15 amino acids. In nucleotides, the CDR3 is TGTGCCAGCGGGCAGGGGGCACTAAGCAATCAGCCCCAGCATTTT. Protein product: CASGQGALSNQPQHF.

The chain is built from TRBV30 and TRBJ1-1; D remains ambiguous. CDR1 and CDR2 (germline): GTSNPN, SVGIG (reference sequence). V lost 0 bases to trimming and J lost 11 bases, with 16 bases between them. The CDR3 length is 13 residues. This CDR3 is CAWSVVRSAGAFF. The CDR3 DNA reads TGTGCCTGGAGTGTAGTGAGGAGCGCGGGCGCTTTCTTT.

The CDR3 nucleotides are TGTGCCACCAGCAGAGATCGGGGGGCCGGTCAGCCCCAGCATTTT. This codes for CATSRDRGAGQPQHF. The V call is TRBV15, the J call TRBJ1-5, with D perhaps matching TRBD1 (6 bases). Germline V gives CDR1 LNHNV, CDR2 YYDKDF (reference sequence). The germline V and J ends were trimmed by 0 bases and 6 bases, with 12 bases remaining between them. This CDR3 has 15 amino acids.

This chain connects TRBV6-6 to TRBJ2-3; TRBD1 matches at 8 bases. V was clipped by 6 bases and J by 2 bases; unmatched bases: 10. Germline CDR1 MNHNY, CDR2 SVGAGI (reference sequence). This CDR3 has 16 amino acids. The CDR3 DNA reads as TGTGCCAGCAGGGATTCCGGGACAGGAATCACAGATACGCAGTATTTT. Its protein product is CASRDSGTGITDTQYF.

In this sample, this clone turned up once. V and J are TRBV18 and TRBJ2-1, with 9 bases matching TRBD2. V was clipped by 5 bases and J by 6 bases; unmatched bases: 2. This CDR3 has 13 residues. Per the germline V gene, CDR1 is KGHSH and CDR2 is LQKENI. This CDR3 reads CASSSGLANEQFF. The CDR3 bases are TGTGCCAGCTCATCGGGACTAGCCAATGAGCAGTTCTTC. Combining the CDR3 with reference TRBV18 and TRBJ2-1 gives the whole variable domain NAGVMQNPRHLVRRRGQEARLRCSPMKGHSHVYWYRQLPEEGLKFMVYLQKENIIDESGMPKERFSAEFPKEGPSILRIQQVVRGDSAAYFCASSSGLANEQFFGPGTRLTVL.

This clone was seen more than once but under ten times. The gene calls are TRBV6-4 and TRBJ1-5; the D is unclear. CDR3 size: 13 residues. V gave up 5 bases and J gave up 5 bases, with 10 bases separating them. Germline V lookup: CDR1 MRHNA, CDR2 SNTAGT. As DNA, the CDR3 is TGTGCCAGCAGTTCAGACGGAGATCAGCCCCAGCATTTT. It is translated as CASSSDGDQPQHF.